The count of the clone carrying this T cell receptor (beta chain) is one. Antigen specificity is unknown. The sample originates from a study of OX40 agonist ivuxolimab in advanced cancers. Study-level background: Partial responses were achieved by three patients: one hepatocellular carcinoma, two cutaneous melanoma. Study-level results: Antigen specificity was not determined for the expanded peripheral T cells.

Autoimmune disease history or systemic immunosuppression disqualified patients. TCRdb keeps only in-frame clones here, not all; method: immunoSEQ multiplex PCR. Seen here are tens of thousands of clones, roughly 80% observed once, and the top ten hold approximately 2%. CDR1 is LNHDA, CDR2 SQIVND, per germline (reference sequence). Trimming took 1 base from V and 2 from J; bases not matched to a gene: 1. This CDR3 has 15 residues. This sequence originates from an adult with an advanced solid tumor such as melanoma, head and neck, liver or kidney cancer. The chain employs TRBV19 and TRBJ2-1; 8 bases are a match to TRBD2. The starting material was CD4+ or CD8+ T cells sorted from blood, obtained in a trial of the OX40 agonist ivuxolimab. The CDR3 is CASSIAGLAYNEQFF. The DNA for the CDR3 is TGTGCCAGTAGTATAGCGGGACTAGCCTACAATGAGCAGTTCTTC.